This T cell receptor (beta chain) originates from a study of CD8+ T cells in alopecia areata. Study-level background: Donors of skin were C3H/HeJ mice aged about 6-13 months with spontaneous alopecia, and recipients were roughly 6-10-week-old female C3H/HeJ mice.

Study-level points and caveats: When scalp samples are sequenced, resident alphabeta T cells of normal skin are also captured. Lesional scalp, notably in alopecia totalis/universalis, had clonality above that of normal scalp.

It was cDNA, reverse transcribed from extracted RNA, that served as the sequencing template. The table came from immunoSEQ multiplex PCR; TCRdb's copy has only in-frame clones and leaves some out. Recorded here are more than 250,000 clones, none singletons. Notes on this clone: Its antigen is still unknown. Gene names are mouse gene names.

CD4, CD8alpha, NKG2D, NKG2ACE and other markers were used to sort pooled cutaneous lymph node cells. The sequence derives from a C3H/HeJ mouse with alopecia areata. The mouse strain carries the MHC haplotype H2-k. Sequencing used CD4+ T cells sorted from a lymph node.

CDR3 bases read: TGCACCTGCAGATGGGGGGGCTATGCT. Encoded protein: CTCRWGGYA. The whole CDR3 region reads CTCRWGGYAEQFF. The V call is TRBV1, the J call TRBJ2-1, with 8 bases that match TRBD2. The CDR3 end falls 4 residues outside the read, so it is completed with the germline J gene. The CDR3 consists of 13 residues. V trimming: 6 bases; J trimming: 3 bases; junction bases outside the gene matches: 1. Germline V CDR1 and CDR2: NSQYPW, LRSPGD (reference sequence).